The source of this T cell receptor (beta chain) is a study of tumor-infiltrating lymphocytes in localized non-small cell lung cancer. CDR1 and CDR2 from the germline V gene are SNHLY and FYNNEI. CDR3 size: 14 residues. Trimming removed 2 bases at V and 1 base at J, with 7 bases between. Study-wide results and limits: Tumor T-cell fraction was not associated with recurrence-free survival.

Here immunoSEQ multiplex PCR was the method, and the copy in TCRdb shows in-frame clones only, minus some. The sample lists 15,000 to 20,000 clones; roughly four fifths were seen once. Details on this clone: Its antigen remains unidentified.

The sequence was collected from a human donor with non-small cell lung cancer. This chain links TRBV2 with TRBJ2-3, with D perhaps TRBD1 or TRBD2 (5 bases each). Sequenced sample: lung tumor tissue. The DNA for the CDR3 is TGTGCCAGCAGTGAACGAGGGGGCACAGATACGCAGTATTTT. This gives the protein CASSERGGTDTQYF.